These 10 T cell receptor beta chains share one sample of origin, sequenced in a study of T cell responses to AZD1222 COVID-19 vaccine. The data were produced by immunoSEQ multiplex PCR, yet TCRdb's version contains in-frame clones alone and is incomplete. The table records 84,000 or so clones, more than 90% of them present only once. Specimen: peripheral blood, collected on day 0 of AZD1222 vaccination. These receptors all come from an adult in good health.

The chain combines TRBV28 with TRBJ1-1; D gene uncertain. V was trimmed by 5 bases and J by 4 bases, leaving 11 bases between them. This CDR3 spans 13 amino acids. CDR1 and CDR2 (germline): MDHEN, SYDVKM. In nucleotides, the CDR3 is TGTGCCAGCAGTAAAGGTGGGAGCACTGAAGCTTTCTTT. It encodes CASSKGGSTEAFF. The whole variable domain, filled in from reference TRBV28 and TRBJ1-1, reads DVKVTQSSRYLVKRTGEKVFLECVQDMDHENMFWYRQDPGLGLRLIYFSYDVKMKEKGDIPEGYSVSREKKERFSLILESASTNQTSMYLCASSKGGSTEAFFGQGTRLTVV.

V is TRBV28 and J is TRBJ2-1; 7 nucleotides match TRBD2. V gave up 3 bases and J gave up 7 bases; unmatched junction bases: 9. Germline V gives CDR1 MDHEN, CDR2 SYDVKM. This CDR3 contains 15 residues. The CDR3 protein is CASSFSGRAGNEQFF. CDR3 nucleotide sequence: TGTGCCAGCAGTTTTAGTGGGAGGGCTGGGAATGAGCAGTTCTTC.

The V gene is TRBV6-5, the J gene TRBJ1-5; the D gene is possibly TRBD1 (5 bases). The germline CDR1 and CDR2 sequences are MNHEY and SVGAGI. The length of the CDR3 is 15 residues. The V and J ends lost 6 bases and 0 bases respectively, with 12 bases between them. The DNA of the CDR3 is TGTGCCAGCAGCCCCACAGGTTATAGCAATCAGCCCCAGCATTTT. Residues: CASSPTGYSNQPQHF.

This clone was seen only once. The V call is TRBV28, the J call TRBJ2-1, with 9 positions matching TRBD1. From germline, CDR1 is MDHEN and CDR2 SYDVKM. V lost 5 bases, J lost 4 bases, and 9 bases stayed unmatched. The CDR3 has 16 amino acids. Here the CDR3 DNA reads TGTGCCAGCAGTGCTCCTACAGGGGGCGCTTACAATGAGCAGTTCTTC. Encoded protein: CASSAPTGGAYNEQFF. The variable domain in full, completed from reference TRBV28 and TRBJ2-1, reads DVKVTQSSRYLVKRTGEKVFLECVQDMDHENMFWYRQDPGLGLRLIYFSYDVKMKEKGDIPEGYSVSREKKERFSLILESASTNQTSMYLCASSAPTGGAYNEQFFGPGTRLTVL.

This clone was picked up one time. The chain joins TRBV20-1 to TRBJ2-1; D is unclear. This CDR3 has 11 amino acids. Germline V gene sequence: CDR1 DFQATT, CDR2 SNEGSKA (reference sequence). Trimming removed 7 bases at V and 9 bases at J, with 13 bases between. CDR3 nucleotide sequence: TGCAGTGTTCTGCCACGGCGTGAGCAGTTCTTC. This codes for CSVLPRREQFF.

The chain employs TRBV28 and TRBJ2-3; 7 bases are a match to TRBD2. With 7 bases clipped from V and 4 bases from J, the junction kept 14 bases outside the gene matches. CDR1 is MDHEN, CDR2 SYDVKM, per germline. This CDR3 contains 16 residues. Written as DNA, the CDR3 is TGTGCCAGCACCCCGGGGGGACGCCTAAGGGCAGATACGCAGTATTTT. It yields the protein CASTPGGRLRADTQYF.

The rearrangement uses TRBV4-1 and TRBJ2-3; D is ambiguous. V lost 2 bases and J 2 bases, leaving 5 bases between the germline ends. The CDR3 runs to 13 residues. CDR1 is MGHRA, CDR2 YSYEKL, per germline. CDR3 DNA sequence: TGCGCCAGCAGCCAACCCCCCACAGATACGCAGTATTTT. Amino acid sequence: CASSQPPTDTQYF.

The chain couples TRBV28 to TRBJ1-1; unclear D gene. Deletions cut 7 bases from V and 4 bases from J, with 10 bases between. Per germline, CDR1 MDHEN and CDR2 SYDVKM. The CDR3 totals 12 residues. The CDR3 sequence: CASTLHGTEAFF. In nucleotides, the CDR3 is TGTGCCAGCACCCTACATGGCACTGAAGCTTTCTTT.

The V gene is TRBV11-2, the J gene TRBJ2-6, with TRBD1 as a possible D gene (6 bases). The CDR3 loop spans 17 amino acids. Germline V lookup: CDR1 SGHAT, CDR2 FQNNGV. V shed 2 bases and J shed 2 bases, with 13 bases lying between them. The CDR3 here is CASSLSSGATGANVLTF. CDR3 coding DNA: TGTGCCAGCAGCTTATCGTCAGGGGCCACTGGGGCCAACGTCCTGACTTTC.

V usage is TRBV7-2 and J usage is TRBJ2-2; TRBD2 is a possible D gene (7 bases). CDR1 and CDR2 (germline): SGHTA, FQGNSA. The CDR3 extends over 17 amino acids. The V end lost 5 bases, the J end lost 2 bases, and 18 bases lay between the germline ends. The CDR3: CASSQRGGSRNTGELFF. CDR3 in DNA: TGTGCCAGCAGCCAAAGGGGGGGTAGCCGAAACACCGGGGAGCTGTTTTTT. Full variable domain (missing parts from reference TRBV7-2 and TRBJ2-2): GAGVSQSPSNKVTEKGKDVELRCDPISGHTALYWYRQSLGQGLEFLIYFQGNSAPDKSGLPSDRFSAERTGGSVSTLTIQRTQQEDSAVYLCASSQRGGSRNTGELFFGEGSRLTVL.